This T cell receptor (beta chain) was found in a study of control samples from healthy donors and cancer patients. CDR1 LNHDA and CDR2 SQIVND come from the germline V gene (reference sequence). The CDR3 runs to 15 residues. With 6 bases removed from V and 2 bases from J, the gap between germline ends came to 13 bases. Generated by immunoSEQ multiplex PCR, the TCRdb table keeps only in-frame clones and is missing some. The data hold fewer than 95,000 clones, with 75% to 95% observed a single time. The sequence was collected from a young man in good health. Sequencing was carried out using blood. The chain employs TRBV19 and TRBJ1-4; tentative D call: TRBD1 (6 bases). DNA of the CDR3: TGTGCCAGTAGCCAGATACAGGGTACTAATGAAAAACTGTTTTTT. Translating it yields CASSQIQGTNEKLFF.